This T cell receptor (beta chain) is from a study of shared clonotypes between healthy human individuals. Study conclusions and caveats: What naive subsets generally showed was a larger estimated richness than memory subsets showed.

As concerns this clone: Its antigen is unidentified.

Looked up from germline, CDR1 is KGHSH and CDR2 is LQKENI. The CDR3 runs to 15 residues. The junction had 6 bases not matched to a gene; V was cut back by 2 bases and J by 3 bases. Assay runs were performed at deep level. Sorted-subset replicate PCRs used roughly 180 ng DNA, approximately 30,000 T cell genomes. Profiled with immunoSEQ multiplex PCR; TCRdb holds only in-frame clones, not every one. The sample holds about 2 million clones, 85% to 95% seen once. The chain links TRBV18 to TRBJ2-7; TRBD1 matches at 8 bases. Sequencing used naive CD4+ T cells sorted from blood. Subset here: CD45RA+ positively selected. The source is a man between 18 and 29 years old in good health. The CDR3 DNA reads TGTGCCAGCTCACCAGGACAGGGCCTGGTCTACGAGCAGTACTTC. Its translation: CASSPGQGLVYEQYF.